The 15 T cell receptor beta chains listed next were all sequenced from one sample in a study of T cell responses to AZD1222 COVID-19 vaccine. Generated by immunoSEQ multiplex PCR, the TCRdb table keeps only in-frame clones and is missing some. The table lists around 100,000 clones, 75% to 90% of them singletons, with 4.5% in the top ten. The sample in question was peripheral blood, obtained 28 days after the second AZD1222 dose. These receptors were taken from an adult who received the AZD1222 COVID-19 vaccine.

The V and J genes are TRBV4-2 and TRBJ2-1; TRBD2 matches at 7 bases. CDR3 size: 17 residues. CDR1 and CDR2 from the germline V gene are LGHNA and YNFKEQ. The trim removed 1 base at V and 4 bases at J, leaving 10 bases unmatched. The CDR3: CASSQVMIGTTYNEQFF. The CDR3, as DNA: TGTGCCAGCAGCCAAGTGATGATCGGGACTACTTACAATGAGCAGTTCTTC.

The chain's CDR3 is CASSFSGRVDEQFF. The CDR3 DNA reads TGTGCCAGCAGTTTTAGCGGGAGGGTCGATGAGCAGTTCTTC. The chain links TRBV28 to TRBJ2-1; 11 bases match TRBD2. The trim removed 3 bases at V and 8 bases at J, leaving 3 bases unmatched. Germline CDR1 is MDHEN and CDR2 is SYDVKM. CDR3 length: 14 amino acids.

V and J are TRBV18 and TRBJ1-4; D is uncertain. This CDR3 is built from 14 residues. The germline V gene encodes CDR1 KGHSH and CDR2 LQKENI. Trimming stripped 8 bases from V and 8 bases from J, with 18 bases between. The CDR3 region is CASTLRLRGEKLFF. The DNA of the CDR3 is TGTGCCAGCACGCTGAGGCTCCGGGGAGAAAAACTGTTTTTT.

The V gene is TRBV11-2, the J gene TRBJ1-2, with D unresolved. CDR1 is SGHAT, CDR2 FQNNGV, per germline. The V end lost 6 bases, the J end lost 5 bases, and 19 bases lay between the germline ends. CDR3 length: 15 residues. This chain's CDR3 is CASSTLKGSRYGYTF. CDR3 sequence (DNA): TGTGCCAGCAGTACGCTTAAGGGTTCACGGTATGGCTACACCTTC.

The chain has TRBV19 and TRBJ1-3; perhaps TRBD1 as D (5 bases). This CDR3 is built from 20 residues. Trimming shortened V by 4 bases and J by 0 bases, and 25 bases separated the two germline ends. From germline, CDR1 is LNHDA and CDR2 SQIVND (reference sequence). CDR3 sequence: CASSRQGFGARVGSGNTIYF. CDR3 coding DNA: TGTGCCAGTAGTAGGCAGGGTTTCGGGGCTCGTGTCGGCTCTGGAAACACCATATATTTT.

The rearrangement joins TRBV11-2 to TRBJ1-2; 7 positions match TRBD1. The CDR3 has 14 residues. Looked up from germline, CDR1 is SGHAT and CDR2 is FQNNGV. The V segment lost 4 bases and the J segment 2 bases; nucleotides outside the gene matches: 4. The CDR3 bases are TGTGCCAGCAGCTCTCCCAGGGGGAACTATGGCTACACCTTC. This sequence encodes CASSSPRGNYGYTF.

The chain has TRBV5-4 and TRBJ2-3; 8 bases match TRBD2. This CDR3 spans 16 amino acids. Germline values: CDR1 SGHNT, CDR2 YYREEE (reference sequence). The ends lost 2 bases at V and 1 base at J; junction bases unmatched: 6. This chain's CDR3 is CASSFMRGAGTDTQYF. The DNA of the CDR3 is TGTGCCAGCAGCTTTATGCGGGGGGCAGGCACAGATACGCAGTATTTT.

The V gene is TRBV18, the J gene TRBJ2-3; D uncertain. The germline CDR1 and CDR2 sequences are KGHSH and LQKENI. V was pared by 3 bases and J by 4 bases, with 5 bases between. This CDR3 is built from 12 residues. DNA of the CDR3: TGTGCCAGCTCACCCCTATCAGATACGCAGTATTTT. Amino acid sequence: CASSPLSDTQYF.

This clone was picked up one time. The chain carries TRBV7-6 and TRBJ1-6; D is unresolved. CDR1 and CDR2 (germline): SGHVS, FNYEAQ. This CDR3 has 14 amino acids. Trimming pared 4 bases from V and 6 bases from J, leaving 10 bases between. The CDR3 here is CASSSKAGNSPLHF. In nucleotides, the CDR3 is TGTGCCAGCAGCTCGAAGGCCGGTAATTCACCCCTCCACTTT.

V usage is TRBV18 and J usage is TRBJ2-7, with D possibly matching TRBD1 (6 bases). CDR1 KGHSH and CDR2 LQKENI come from the germline V gene. CDR3 size: 16 residues. The V end was cut by 8 bases, the J end by 2 bases, with 22 bases between. CDR3 sequence reads: CASTREGGKKPYEQYF. DNA for the CDR3: TGTGCCAGCACGCGTGAAGGGGGTAAGAAACCCTACGAGCAGTACTTC. The entire variable domain, with the rest obtained from reference TRBV18 and TRBJ2-7, is as follows: NAGVMQNPRHLVRRRGQEARLRCSPMKGHSHVYWYRQLPEEGLKFMVYLQKENIIDESGMPKERFSAEFPKEGPSILRIQQVVRGDSAAYFCASTREGGKKPYEQYFGPGTRLTVT.

The rearrangement joins TRBV9 to TRBJ2-1, with a tentative D call TRBD2 (6 bases). Germline V gene data show CDR1 as SGDLS and CDR2 as YYNGEE. The CDR3 spans 12 residues. Trimming pared 0 bases from V and 8 bases from J, leaving 6 bases between. CDR3 protein: CASSVGGDEQFF. As DNA, the CDR3 is TGTGCCAGCAGCGTAGGCGGGGATGAGCAGTTCTTC.

The count of this clone is one. The rearrangement links TRBV2 to TRBJ1-4, with D hard to call. The V end lost 6 bases, the J end lost 0 bases, and 11 bases lay between the germline ends. The germline V gene has CDR1 SNHLY and CDR2 FYNNEI. The CDR3 covers 15 residues. DNA of the CDR3: TGTGCCAGCAGGGAATGGGATTCAACTAATGAAAAACTGTTTTTT. It specifies CASREWDSTNEKLFF. Full variable domain (missing parts from reference TRBV2 and TRBJ1-4): EPEVTQTPSHQVTQMGQEVILRCVPISNHLYFYWYRQILGQKVEFLVSFYNNEISEKSEIFDDQFSVERPDGSNFTLKIRSTKLEDSAMYFCASREWDSTNEKLFFGSGTQLSVL.

The J gene is TRBJ1-3, the V gene TRBV29-1, with TRBD1 as a possible D gene (6 bases). This CDR3 region has 14 residues. Between the trimmed V and J ends, which lost 4 bases and 0 bases, there was a span of 10 bases. The germline V gene encodes CDR1 SQVTM and CDR2 ANQGSEA. CDR3 DNA: TGCAGCGTTGGGGGCAGGGGCTCTGGAAACACCATATATTTT. It translates to CSVGGRGSGNTIYF.

The chain joins TRBV15 to TRBJ2-3; D gene ambiguous. Germline CDR1 LNHNV, CDR2 YYDKDF (reference sequence). The CDR3 contains 15 residues. Trimming left V 1 base short and J 2 bases short, with 10 bases between. The CDR3 protein is CATSRGGRVTDTQYF. DNA for the CDR3: TGTGCCACCAGCAGAGGGGGTCGTGTCACAGATACGCAGTATTTT.

The CDR3 loop is CASSWGILAGGPGEQYF. Here the CDR3 DNA reads TGCGCCAGCAGCTGGGGGATCCTAGCGGGAGGGCCCGGCGAGCAGTACTTC. The chain couples TRBV5-1 to TRBJ2-7; TRBD2 matches at 12 bases. The germline V gene encodes CDR1 SGHRS and CDR2 YFSETQ. There are 17 residues in the CDR3. With V trimmed by 3 bases and J by 6 bases, 13 bases remained unmatched.